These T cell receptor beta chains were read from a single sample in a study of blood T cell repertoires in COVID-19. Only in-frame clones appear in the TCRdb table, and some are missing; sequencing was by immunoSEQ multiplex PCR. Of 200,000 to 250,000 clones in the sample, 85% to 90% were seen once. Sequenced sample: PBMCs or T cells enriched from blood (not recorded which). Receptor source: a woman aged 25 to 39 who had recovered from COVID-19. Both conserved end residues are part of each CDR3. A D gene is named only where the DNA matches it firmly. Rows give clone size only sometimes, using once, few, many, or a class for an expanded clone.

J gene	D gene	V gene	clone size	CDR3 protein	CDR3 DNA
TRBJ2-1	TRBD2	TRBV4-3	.	CASSQVYGLAGSNEQFF	TGCGCCAGCAGCCAAGTGTACGGACTAGCGGGAAGTAATGAGCAGTTCTTC
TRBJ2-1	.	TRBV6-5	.	CASSRDSLVNNEQFF	TGTGCCAGCAGCCGGGACTCCCTGGTTAACAATGAGCAGTTCTTC
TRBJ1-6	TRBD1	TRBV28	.	CASSENRGPPYNSPLHF	TGTGCCAGCAGTGAAAACAGGGGCCCTCCTTATAATTCACCCCTCCACTTT
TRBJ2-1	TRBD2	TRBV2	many	CASSLNGLAGGTGQFF	TGTGCCAGCAGTCTCAATGGACTAGCGGGAGGGACCGGGCAGTTCTTC
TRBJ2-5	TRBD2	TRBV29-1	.	CSVPTSGSAETQYF	TGCAGCGTTCCGACTAGCGGGAGTGCGGAGACCCAGTACTTC
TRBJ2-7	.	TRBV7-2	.	CASSLDVSEQYF	TGTGCCAGCAGCTTAGATGTCTCCGAGCAGTACTTC
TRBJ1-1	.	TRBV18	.	CASSQQGANTEAFF	TGTGCCAGCTCACAACAGGGAGCGAACACTGAAGCTTTCTTT
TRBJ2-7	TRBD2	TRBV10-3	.	CAISALAGEGYEQYF	TGTGCCATCAGTGCACTGGCGGGAGAAGGCTACGAGCAGTACTTC
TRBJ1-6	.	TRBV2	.	CASRESSYNSPLHF	TGTGCCAGCAGGGAGAGCTCCTATAATTCACCCCTCCACTTT
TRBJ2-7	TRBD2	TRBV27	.	CASSFGAGAAYEQYF	TGTGCCAGCAGTTTCGGAGCGGGAGCGGCCTACGAGCAGTACTTC
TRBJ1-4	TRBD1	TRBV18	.	CASSPFPGQGTEELFF	TGTGCCAGCTCACCGTTCCCGGGACAGGGTACTGAGGAACTGTTTTTT
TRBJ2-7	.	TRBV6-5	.	CASSYSGVAEQYF	TGTGCCAGCAGTTACTCGGGAGTGGCCGAGCAGTACTTC
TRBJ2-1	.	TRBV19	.	CASSIVFEGEQFF	TGTGCCAGTAGTATAGTATTCGAGGGTGAGCAGTTCTTC
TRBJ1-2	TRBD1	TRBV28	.	CASSSPGQGYGYTF	TGTGCCAGCAGTTCTCCGGGACAGGGCTATGGCTACACCTTC
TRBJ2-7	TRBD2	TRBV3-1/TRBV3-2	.	CASSQDASGSVEQYF	TGTGCCAGCAGCCAAGATGCCAGCGGGAGTGTCGAGCAGTACTTC
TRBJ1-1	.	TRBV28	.	CASSLGGGVNTEAFF	TGTGCCAGCAGTTTAGGGGGAGGGGTGAACACTGAAGCTTTCTTT
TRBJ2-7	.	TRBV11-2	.	CASSAERSSYEQYF	TGTGCCAGCAGCGCCGAACGGAGCTCCTACGAGCAGTACTTC
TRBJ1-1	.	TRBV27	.	CASNSPRSGNTEAFF	TGTGCCAGCAATAGCCCCAGGAGCGGAAACACTGAAGCTTTCTTT
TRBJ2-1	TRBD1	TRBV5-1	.	CASSGTGDSYNEQFF	TGCGCCAGCAGCGGGACAGGTGATTCCTACAATGAGCAGTTCTTC
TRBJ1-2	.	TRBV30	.	CAWSLQGNYGYTF	TGTGCCTGGAGTTTGCAGGGAAACTATGGCTACACCTTC
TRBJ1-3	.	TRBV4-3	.	CASSQTVSGGNTIYF	TGCGCCAGCAGCCAAACGGTGTCAGGGGGAAACACCATATATTTT
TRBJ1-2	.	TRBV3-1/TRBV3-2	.	CASSQPGSTNYGYTF	TGTGCCAGCAGCCAACCGGGGAGTACTAACTATGGCTACACCTTC
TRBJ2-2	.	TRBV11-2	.	CASSLGSHGELFF	TGTGCCAGCAGCTTAGGTAGTCACGGGGAGCTGTTTTTT
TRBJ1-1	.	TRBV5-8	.	CASSRGVGVHTEAFF	TGTGCCAGCAGCCGCGGGGTTGGGGTACACACTGAAGCTTTCTTT
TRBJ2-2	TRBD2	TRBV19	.	CATTLASGELFF	TGTGCCACCACACTAGCGTCCGGGGAGCTGTTTTTT
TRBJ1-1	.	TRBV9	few	CASSVYPQSTEAFF	TGTGCCAGCAGCGTATACCCGCAGTCCACTGAAGCTTTCTTT
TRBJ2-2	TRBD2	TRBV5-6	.	CASSPGLAYTGELFF	TGTGCCAGCAGCCCAGGACTAGCGTATACCGGGGAGCTGTTTTTT
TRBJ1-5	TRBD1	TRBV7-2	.	CASSPGPDREGPQHF	TGTGCCAGCAGCCCCGGACCGGACAGGGAAGGGCCCCAGCATTTT
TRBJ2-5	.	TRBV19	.	CASSIGLADQETQYF	TGTGCCAGTAGTATTGGGTTGGCGGACCAAGAGACCCAGTACTTC
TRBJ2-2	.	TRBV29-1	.	CSASTVANTGELFF	TGCAGCGCCTCGACAGTGGCGAACACCGGGGAGCTGTTTTTT
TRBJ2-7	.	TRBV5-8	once	CASSLVGTIGSYEQYF	TGTGCCAGCAGCTTGGTAGGTACTATCGGTTCCTACGAGCAGTACTTC
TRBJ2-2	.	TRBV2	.	CASSEVRDYTGELFF	TGTGCCAGCAGTGAAGTGCGGGACTACACCGGGGAGCTGTTTTTT
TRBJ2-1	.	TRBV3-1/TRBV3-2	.	CASSQAYLSYNEQFF	TGTGCCAGCAGCCAAGCGTATCTCTCCTACAATGAGCAGTTCTTC
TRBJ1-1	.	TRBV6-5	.	CASSWTTARRTEAFF	TGTGCCAGCAGTTGGACGACAGCCCGTAGGACTGAAGCTTTCTTT
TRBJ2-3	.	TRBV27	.	CASSLSGSLTDTQYF	TGTGCCAGCAGTTTATCGGGGAGTCTCACAGATACGCAGTATTTT
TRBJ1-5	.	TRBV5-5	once	CASSLGPTNQPQHF	TGTGCCAGCAGCTTGGGCCCTACCAATCAGCCCCAGCATTTT
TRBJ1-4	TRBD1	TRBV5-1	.	CASSLTGDNEKLFF	TGCGCCAGCAGCTTGACAGGGGATAATGAAAAACTGTTTTTT
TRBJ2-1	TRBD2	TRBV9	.	CASSALAGSYNEQFF	TGTGCCAGCAGCGCACTAGCGGGCTCCTACAATGAGCAGTTCTTC
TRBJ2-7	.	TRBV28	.	CASSLPLVSYEQYF	TGTGCCAGCAGTTTACCCCTAGTATCCTACGAGCAGTACTTC
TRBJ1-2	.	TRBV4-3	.	CASSLSGGERGYTF	TGCGCCAGCAGCCTGAGCGGAGGGGAGCGTGGCTACACCTTC
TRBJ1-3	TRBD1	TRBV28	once	CASRQGQAGNTIYF	TGTGCCAGCAGACAGGGGCAAGCTGGAAACACCATATATTTT
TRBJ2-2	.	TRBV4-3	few	CASSHTWYTGELFF	TGCGCCAGCAGCCATACTTGGTACACCGGGGAGCTGTTTTTT
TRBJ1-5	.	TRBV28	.	CASSFTRRNQPQHF	TGTGCCAGCAGTTTTACACGCCGCAATCAGCCCCAGCATTTT
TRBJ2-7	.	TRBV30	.	CAWSVTRQSYEQYF	TGTGCCTGGAGTGTAACGAGACAGTCCTACGAGCAGTACTTC
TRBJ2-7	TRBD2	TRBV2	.	CASRAGTSGDSSYEQYF	TGTGCCAGCAGGGCCGGGACTAGCGGGGATAGCTCCTACGAGCAGTACTTC